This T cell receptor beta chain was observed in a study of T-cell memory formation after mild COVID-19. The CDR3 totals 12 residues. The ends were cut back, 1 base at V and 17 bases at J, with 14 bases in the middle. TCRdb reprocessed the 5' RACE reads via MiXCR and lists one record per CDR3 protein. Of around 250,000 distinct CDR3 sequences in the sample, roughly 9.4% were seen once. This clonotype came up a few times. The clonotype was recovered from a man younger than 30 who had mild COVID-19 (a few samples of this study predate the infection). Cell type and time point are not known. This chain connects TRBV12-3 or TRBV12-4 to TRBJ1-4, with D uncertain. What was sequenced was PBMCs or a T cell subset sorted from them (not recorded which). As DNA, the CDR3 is TGTGCCAGCAGTTTAGAAGGCCGGCCCCGCTTTTTT. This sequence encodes CASSLEGRPRFF.